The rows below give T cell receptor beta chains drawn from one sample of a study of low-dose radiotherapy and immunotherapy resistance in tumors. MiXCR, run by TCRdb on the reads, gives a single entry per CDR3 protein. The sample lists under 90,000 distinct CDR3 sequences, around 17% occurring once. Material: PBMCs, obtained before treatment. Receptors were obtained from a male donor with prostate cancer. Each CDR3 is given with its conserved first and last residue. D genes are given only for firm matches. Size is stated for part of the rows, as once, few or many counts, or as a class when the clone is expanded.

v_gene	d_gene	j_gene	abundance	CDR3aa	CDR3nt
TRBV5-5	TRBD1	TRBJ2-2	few	CASSFLGDRVWSTGELFF	TGTGCCAGCAGTTTCCTTGGGGACAGGGTTTGGAGTACCGGGGAGCTGTTTTTT
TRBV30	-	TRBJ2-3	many	CAWSRGGDADTQYF	TGTGCCTGGAGTCGCGGCGGGGACGCAGATACGCAGTATTTT
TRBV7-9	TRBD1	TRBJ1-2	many	CASTPRGTGIYGYTF	TGTGCCAGCACCCCGAGGGGGACAGGGATCTATGGCTACACCTTC
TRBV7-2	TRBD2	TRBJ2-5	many	CASSPSGGRQETQYF	TGTGCCAGCAGCCCAAGCGGGGGGCGTCAAGAGACCCAGTACTTC
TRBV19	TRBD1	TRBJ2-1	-	CASSRGTGDEQFF	TGTGCCAGTAGTAGAGGGACAGGGGATGAGCAGTTCTTC
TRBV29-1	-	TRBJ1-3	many	CSVSVIQGSGNTIYF	TGCAGCGTTTCAGTCATTCAGGGCTCTGGAAACACCATATATTTT
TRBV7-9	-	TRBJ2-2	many	CASSLAGANTGELFF	TGTGCCAGCAGCTTGGCAGGGGCAAACACCGGGGAGCTGTTTTTT
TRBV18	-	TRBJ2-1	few	CASSPAEEQFF	TGTGCCAGCTCACCAGCCGAAGAGCAGTTCTTC
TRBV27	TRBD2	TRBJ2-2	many	CASRGPGLGYTGELFF	TGTGCCAGCAGGGGACCGGGACTAGGTTACACCGGGGAGCTGTTTTTT
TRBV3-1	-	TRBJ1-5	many	CASSPPGMGPQHF	TGTGCCAGCAGCCCCCCCGGGATGGGGCCCCAGCATTTT
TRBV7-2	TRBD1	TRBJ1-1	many	CASSFIAGQGKAFF	TGTGCCAGCAGCTTTATTGCGGGACAGGGGAAAGCTTTCTTT
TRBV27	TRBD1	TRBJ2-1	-	CASSRQGSLIGNEQFF	TGTGCCAGCAGCCGACAGGGATCCCTAATCGGTAATGAGCAGTTCTTC
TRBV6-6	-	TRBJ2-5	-	CASSPPGSQETQYF	TGTGCCAGCAGCCCTCCGGGTTCTCAAGAGACCCAGTACTTC
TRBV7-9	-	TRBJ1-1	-	CASSLAGTVNTEAFF	TGTGCCAGCAGCTTAGCAGGGACCGTGAACACTGAAGCTTTCTTT
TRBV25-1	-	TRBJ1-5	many	CASSDGTGMDQPQHF	TGTGCCAGCAGTGACGGGACCGGGATGGATCAGCCCCAGCATTTT
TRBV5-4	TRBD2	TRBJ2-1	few	CASSFSPGLAGNEQFF	TGTGCCAGCAGCTTCTCCCCCGGACTAGCGGGCAATGAGCAGTTCTTC
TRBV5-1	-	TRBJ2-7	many	CASSSSTGSSYEQYF	TGCGCCAGCAGCTCATCGACTGGAAGCTCCTACGAGCAGTACTTC
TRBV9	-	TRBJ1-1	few	CASSQRGGAEAFF	TGTGCCAGCAGCCAACGAGGTGGGGCAGAAGCTTTCTTT
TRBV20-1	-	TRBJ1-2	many	CSASGYTF	TGCAGTGCTAGTGGCTACACCTTC
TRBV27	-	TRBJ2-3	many	CASSSTPPDTQYF	TGTGCCAGCAGTTCGACTCCTCCCGATACGCAGTATTTT
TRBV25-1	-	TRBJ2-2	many	CASSEFGEGELFF	TGTGCCAGCAGTGAATTTGGGGAGGGGGAGCTGTTTTTT
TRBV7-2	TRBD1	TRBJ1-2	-	CASSLGDRGEGYTF	TGTGCCAGCAGCTTAGGGGACAGGGGAGAAGGCTACACCTTC
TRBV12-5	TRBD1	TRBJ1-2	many	CASGRDSSLYGYTF	TGTGCTAGTGGCCGGGACAGTAGTCTATATGGCTACACCTTC
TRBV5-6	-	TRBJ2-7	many	CASSLGNRAYEQYF	TGTGCCAGCAGCTTGGGAAACAGGGCGTACGAGCAGTACTTC
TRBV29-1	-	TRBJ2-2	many	CSARGGADTGELFF	TGCAGCGCGAGGGGGGGGGCGGACACCGGGGAGCTGTTTTTT
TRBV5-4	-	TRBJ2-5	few	CASSLRGAPETQYF	TGTGCCAGCAGCTTGCGGGGGGCCCCAGAGACCCAGTACTTC
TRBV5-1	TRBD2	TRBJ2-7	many	CASSLEAGGLGGEQYF	TGCGCCAGCAGCTTGGAAGCGGGGGGCCTTGGAGGGGAGCAGTACTTC
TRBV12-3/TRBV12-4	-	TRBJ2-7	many	CASSPRFEQYF	TGTGCCAGCAGTCCCCGATTTGAGCAGTACTTC
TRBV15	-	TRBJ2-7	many	CATSRDRTRSAEQYF	TGTGCCACCAGCAGAGATCGGACACGTTCCGCCGAGCAGTACTTC
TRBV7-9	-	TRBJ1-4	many	CASSPKDDTELFF	TGTGCCAGCAGCCCGAAGGACGACACCGAACTGTTTTTT
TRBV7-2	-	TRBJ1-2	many	CASSTTALVHGYTF	TGTGCCAGCAGCACAACGGCCTTGGTCCATGGCTACACCTTC
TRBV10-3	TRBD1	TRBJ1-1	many	CAISESTGTGRTEAFF	TGTGCCATCAGTGAGTCGACAGGGACAGGGCGGACTGAAGCTTTCTTT
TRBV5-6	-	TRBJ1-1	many	CASSLFQGATEAFF	TGTGCCAGCAGCTTGTTTCAGGGAGCCACTGAAGCTTTCTTT
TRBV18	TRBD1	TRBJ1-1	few	CASSPGDRWNTEAFF	TGTGCCAGCTCACCTGGGGACAGGTGGAACACTGAAGCTTTCTTT